The 17 T cell receptor beta chains listed next were all sequenced from one sample in a study of blood T cell repertoires in COVID-19. The repertoire was sequenced with immunoSEQ multiplex PCR; TCRdb's copy has only in-frame clones and lacks some. This table has under 150,000 clones, roughly 88% appearing once. Sequencing was carried out using peripheral blood. The receptor set was obtained from a woman aged 55-70 years with COVID-19, enrolled during active disease.

There are a few counts of this clone. The chain carries TRBV5-5 and TRBJ1-2; a weak D match, TRBD1 (6 bases). The CDR3 totals 14 residues. V lost 4 bases and J 7 bases, leaving 17 bases between the germline ends. CDR1 and CDR2 from the germline V gene are SGHKS and YYEKEE (reference sequence). CDR3 DNA: TGTGCCAGCAGCCATGACAGGACCCTCAGTGGCTACACCTTC. Protein sequence: CASSHDRTLSGYTF.

The chain combines TRBV19 with TRBJ1-1, with 9 bases matching TRBD1. This CDR3 has 13 amino acids. V lost 5 bases to trimming and J lost 7 bases; unmatched junction nucleotides: 5. Germline-derived CDR1 and CDR2 are LNHDA and SQIVND (reference sequence). CDR3 protein: CASSADRGGEAFF. The CDR3 DNA reads as TGTGCCAGTAGTGCCGACAGGGGGGGTGAAGCTTTCTTT.

J is TRBJ2-5 and V is TRBV30; TRBD2 aligns across 9 bases. Germline CDR1 GTSNPN, CDR2 SVGIG (reference sequence). The CDR3 spans 12 residues. The V and J ends lost 8 bases and 4 bases, in that order; junction bases with no gene match: 5. The CDR3 is CAHGRGGETQYF. CDR3 in DNA: TGTGCCCACGGGCGGGGGGGAGAGACCCAGTACTTC.

The chain joins TRBV2 to TRBJ1-5; D possibly corresponds to TRBD1 (5 bases). Germline lookup yields CDR1 SNHLY and CDR2 FYNNEI. V dropped 5 bases and J dropped 7 bases, with 15 bases sitting between them. The CDR3 spans 14 residues. CDR3 in DNA: TGTGCCAGCAGTACTACGGACACTCCACAGCCCCAGCATTTT. It yields the protein CASSTTDTPQPQHF.

Only a few counts were recorded for this clone. J is TRBJ2-7 and V is TRBV11-2; the D gene is possibly TRBD1 (6 bases). Germline-derived CDR1 and CDR2 are SGHAT and FQNNGV. Trimming stripped 5 bases from V and 4 bases from J, with 12 bases between. The CDR3 loop spans 13 amino acids. The CDR3 spells CASSVGTTYEQYF. For the CDR3, the DNA is TGTGCCAGCAGCGTCGGGACAACTTACGAGCAGTACTTC.

The chain employs TRBV7-9 and TRBJ1-2; 8 bases map to TRBD1. Germline CDR1 and CDR2: SEHNR and FQNEAQ (reference sequence). The CDR3 length is 13 residues. The J segment lost 10 bases and the V segment lost 2 bases, leaving 6 bases of the junction unmatched. DNA of the CDR3: TGTGCCAGCAGCTTAACCGGGACAGGTTCCTACACCTTC. This translates into CASSLTGTGSYTF.

The chain joins TRBV3-1 (or the pseudogene TRBV3-2) to TRBJ2-1; 9 bases align to TRBD1. Germline CDR1 reads LGHDT; CDR2 reads YNNKEL (reference sequence). CDR3 length equals 16 residues. J gave up 7 bases and V 4 bases, and 11 bases lay outside the gene matches. The CDR3 sequence is CASSPYGTGLGNEQFF. DNA of the CDR3: TGTGCCAGCAGCCCCTACGGGACAGGGCTGGGAAATGAGCAGTTCTTC.

The V and J genes are TRBV14 and TRBJ2-1; D gene ambiguous. Germline assignment: CDR1 SGHDN and CDR2 FVKESK. The ends were cut back, 1 base at V and 8 bases at J, with 21 bases in the middle. This CDR3 has 17 amino acids. CDR3 protein: CASSQGPGEARIYEQFF. The CDR3 DNA is TGTGCCAGCAGCCAAGGTCCTGGTGAGGCTCGAATCTATGAGCAGTTCTTC.

The chain links TRBV6-5 to TRBJ2-5, with D tentatively TRBD1 (6 bases). CDR3 length equals 14 residues. Deletions cut 5 bases from V and 5 bases from J, with 15 bases between. From germline, CDR1 is MNHEY and CDR2 SVGAGI. DNA for the CDR3: TGTGCCAGCAGTACCTTTCGGCAGGGGGAGACCCAGTACTTC. It codes for CASSTFRQGETQYF.

This clone has only a few counts. The chain is built from TRBV30 and TRBJ1-5; 8 nucleotides line up with TRBD1. The CDR3 contains 14 residues. Germline loops: CDR1 GTSNPN, CDR2 SVGIG (reference sequence). The trim removed 0 bases at V and 5 bases at J, leaving 3 bases unmatched. CDR3 nucleotides: TGTGCCTGGAGTGTGAACAGGGGGGATCAGCCCCAGCATTTT. Translation: CAWSVNRGDQPQHF.

The rearrangement uses TRBV3-1 (or the pseudogene TRBV3-2) and TRBJ2-7; the D gene is possibly TRBD2 (6 bases). In germline, CDR1 is LGHDT, CDR2 YNNKEL (reference sequence). V shed 2 bases and J shed 5 bases, with 13 bases lying between them. The CDR3 sequence is 14 residues long. CDR3 nucleotide sequence: TGTGCCAGCAGCCAAACGAAGCTAGCGCACGAGCAGTACTTC. This encodes CASSQTKLAHEQYF.

This rearrangement joins TRBV7-8 to TRBJ2-3; D gene ambiguous. The CDR3 has 12 amino acids. Trimming pared 5 bases from V and 7 bases from J, leaving 10 bases between. The germline gives CDR1 SGHVS, CDR2 FQNEAQ. CDR3 in amino acids: CASSLTGNTQYF. The DNA for the CDR3 is TGTGCCAGCAGCCTGACTGGCAATACGCAGTATTTT.

The chain combines TRBV12-3 or TRBV12-4 with TRBJ2-7; D not certain. V was clipped by 6 bases and J by 4 bases, with 7 bases between them. This CDR3 is built from 11 residues. The CDR3 sequence: CASSWQYEQYF. In DNA form, the CDR3 reads TGTGCCAGCAGCTGGCAGTACGAGCAGTACTTC.

J is TRBJ2-5 and V is TRBV2; D is possibly TRBD1 (6 bases). Germline V gives CDR1 SNHLY, CDR2 FYNNEI. The CDR3 extends over 13 amino acids. The V gene lost 6 bases and the J gene lost 1 base, with 9 bases spanning the gap. CDR3 sequence (DNA): TGTGCCAGCAGCCAGGACAGCCAAGAGACCCAGTACTTC. Protein sequence: CASSQDSQETQYF.

This chain uses TRBV6-4 with TRBJ1-6; possible D gene TRBD1, 6 bases. The CDR3 has 17 amino acids. Germline loops: CDR1 MRHNA, CDR2 SNTAGT. Trimming took 0 bases from V and 9 from J, leaving 18 bases between them. The CDR3 region has the DNA TGTGCCAGCAGTGACTCGGGAGGGGACAACGCTGTTTCACCCCTCCACTTT. This codes for CASSDSGGDNAVSPLHF.

The chain links TRBV3-1 (or the pseudogene TRBV3-2) to TRBJ2-5; D possibly corresponds to TRBD1 (6 bases). The germline gives CDR1 LGHDT, CDR2 YNNKEL (reference sequence). V lost 4 bases, J lost 0 bases, and 18 bases lay in between. The CDR3 is made up of 17 amino acids. The CDR3 loop is CASSPLATGLHQETQYF. In DNA form, the CDR3 reads TGTGCCAGCAGCCCTCTGGCCACAGGGCTCCACCAAGAGACCCAGTACTTC.

The CDR3 nucleotides are TGTGCTAGTGGTTTAGTGTTAGGCAGGAACTCCTACGAGCAGTACTTC. Translating it yields CASGLVLGRNSYEQYF. V and J are TRBV12-5 and TRBJ2-7; D call uncertain. Germline values: CDR1 LGHNT, CDR2 FRNRAP. V was trimmed by 3 bases and J by 0 bases, leaving 15 bases between them. The CDR3 spans 16 residues.